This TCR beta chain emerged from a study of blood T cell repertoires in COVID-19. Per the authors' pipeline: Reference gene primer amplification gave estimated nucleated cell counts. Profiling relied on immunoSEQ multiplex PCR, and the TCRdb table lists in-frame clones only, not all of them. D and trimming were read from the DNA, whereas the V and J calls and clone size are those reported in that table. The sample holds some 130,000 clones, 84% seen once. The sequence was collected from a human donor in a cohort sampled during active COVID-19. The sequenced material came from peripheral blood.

The CDR3 DNA follows: TGTGCCAGTAGTAGGGCCAGGGGGGAATCACCCCTCCACTTT. Its translation is CASSRARGESPLHF. The chain has TRBV19 and TRBJ1-6; 7 nucleotides agree with TRBD1. Germline-derived CDR1 and CDR2 are LNHDA and SQIVND (reference sequence). Unmatched junction bases numbered 7, after V lost 4 bases and J lost 10 bases. The CDR3 contains 14 residues.